This T cell receptor beta chain comes out of a study of metastatic and nonmetastatic thyroid tumors. Study background: Comparative analysis of repertoires was undertaken across blood and tumor or nodule tissue obtained from malignant and benign thyroid patients. Study-wide points: The reported finding was significantly higher TCR beta diversity in malignant thyroid tumors relative to benign nodules, in blood and tumor.

As processed by the authors: Clinicopathological groups of papillary thyroid cancer showed CDR3 differences that were used to build a distant-metastasis classifier. TCRdb reassembled clones from the PCR reads with MiXCR. The V and J calls were determined by TCRdb, not by the authors. Among several thousand clones listed, 15% to 20% were seen once. This clone showed up just a few times. Its cognate antigen is unknown. In germline, CDR1 is SGHVS, CDR2 FQNEAQ. J lost 7 bases, V lost 5 bases, and 9 bases had no gene match. The CDR3 length is 14 residues. Every patient underwent thyroid surgery untreated. This sequence joins TRBV7-8 and TRBJ1-1, with 8 bases matching TRBD1. This TCR was recovered from a male donor with papillary thyroid cancer or a benign thyroid nodule (not recorded which). Some clones in this sample may be carry-over from other donors' samples. The sample comprised adjacent normal tissue. CDR3 sequence (DNA): TGTGCCAGCAGCCCACGGGACAGGCCGGGTGAAGCTTTCTTT. It is translated as CASSPRDRPGEAFF.